This T cell receptor beta chain was found in a study of patients and donors after allogeneic stem cell transplantation. TCRdb analysed the RT-PCR reads with MiXCR anew, one entry per CDR3 protein. The data show roughly 880,000 distinct CDR3 sequences, about a sixth seen once. V was cut by 6 bases and J by 5 bases, with 14 bases left in between. CDR1 is KGHSH and CDR2 is LQKENI in the germline V gene. The CDR3 loop spans 13 amino acids. The sequence came from a human donor who was either an allogeneic HSCT recipient or a stem cell or donor lymphocyte infusion donor (not recorded which). It is not recorded whose cells these are; they may come from a transplant donor. The chain is built from TRBV18 and TRBJ2-7, with TRBD2 as a possible D gene (6 bases). Source material: blood, either unsorted or a sorted T cell fraction (not recorded which). The CDR3 DNA is TGTGCCAGCTCTCTGGAGGGCCGGAACGAGCAGTACTTC. This encodes CASSLEGRNEQYF.